Presented here are 8 T cell receptor beta chains from one specimen sequenced in a study of radiotherapy plus CTLA-4 blockade in lung cancer. Profiled with immunoSEQ multiplex PCR; TCRdb holds only in-frame clones, not every one. In the table there are more than 40,000 clones, 70% to 90% of which are singletons. Sequences were derived from peripheral blood, sampled from a patient treated with radiotherapy plus ipilimumab. The receptors were sampled from a human donor with non-small cell lung cancer whose response to radiotherapy plus ipilimumab could not be evaluated.

This sequence joins TRBV7-2 and TRBJ2-7; 9 bases are shared with TRBD2. In germline, CDR1 is SGHTA, CDR2 FQGNSA. The CDR3 is made up of 15 amino acids. V shed 2 bases and J 7 bases; nucleotides not matched to a gene: 9. The CDR3 here is CASSLQGGGASEQYF. The CDR3 DNA follows: TGTGCCAGCAGCTTACAAGGCGGGGGGGCGAGTGAGCAGTACTTC.

The rearrangement links TRBV18 to TRBJ1-2; the D is unclear. Germline lookup yields CDR1 KGHSH and CDR2 LQKENI. The V and J ends lost 1 base and 6 bases respectively, with 18 bases between them. The CDR3 totals 16 residues. Here the CDR3 DNA reads TGTGCCAGCTCACCACTTCCCGATGCGGCCCAGAATGGCTACACCTTC. It codes for CASSPLPDAAQNGYTF. The full variable domain, completed using reference TRBV18 and TRBJ1-2, is NAGVMQNPRHLVRRRGQEARLRCSPMKGHSHVYWYRQLPEEGLKFMVYLQKENIIDESGMPKERFSAEFPKEGPSILRIQQVVRGDSAAYFCASSPLPDAAQNGYTFGSGTRLTVV.

The chain recombines TRBV30 with TRBJ1-2, with D maybe TRBD1 (5 bases). V lost 4 bases and J lost 4, with 16 bases in between. Germline values: CDR1 GTSNPN, CDR2 SVGIG (reference sequence). The CDR3 totals 14 residues. CDR3: CAWTTGGRVYGYTF. Here the CDR3 DNA reads TGTGCCTGGACGACTGGGGGGAGGGTCTATGGCTACACCTTC.

As to this clone: The same CDR3 can be traced to other DNA sequences in this sample. The CDR3 spells CASSFGTSGTGELFF. Written as DNA, the CDR3 is TGTGCCAGCAGTTTTGGGACTAGCGGTACCGGGGAGCTGTTTTTT. The chain couples TRBV27 to TRBJ2-2, with 11 bases that match TRBD2. The germline CDR1 and CDR2 sequences are MNHEY and SMNVEV (reference sequence). V lost 3 bases to trimming and J lost 5 bases; unmatched junction nucleotides: 2. CDR3 length equals 15 residues.

J is TRBJ2-7 and V is TRBV2; D perhaps matches TRBD1 (6 bases). The CDR3 is 13 residues long. Germline V gene sequence: CDR1 SNHLY, CDR2 FYNNEI. V lost 6 bases and J 0 bases, leaving 9 bases between the germline ends. The CDR3 spells CASSGQISYEQYF. The CDR3, as DNA: TGTGCCAGCAGCGGACAGATCTCCTACGAGCAGTACTTC. The full variable domain, in which reference TRBV2 and TRBJ2-7 provide the parts outside the CDR3, is EPEVTQTPSHQVTQMGQEVILRCVPISNHLYFYWYRQILGQKVEFLVSFYNNEISEKSEIFDDQFSVERPDGSNFTLKIRSTKLEDSAMYFCASSGQISYEQYFGPGTRLTVT.

CDR3 loop: CASSLTGRGARTDTQYF. The CDR3 DNA reads TGTGCCAGCAGCTTGACCGGGCGGGGGGCTCGCACAGATACGCAGTATTTT. V is TRBV7-6 and J is TRBJ2-3, with 8 bases identical to TRBD2. CDR3 length: 17 residues. Trimming removed 3 bases from V and 1 base from J; junction bases left unmatched: 9. Germline CDR1 and CDR2: SGHVS and FNYEAQ.

This clone was seen once. The chain links TRBV9 to TRBJ1-3, with D perhaps matching TRBD1 (6 bases). Trimming removed 0 bases at V and 2 bases at J, with 12 bases between. This CDR3 spans 16 amino acids. Germline values: CDR1 SGDLS, CDR2 YYNGEE. CDR3 sequence reads: CASSVGPAGAGNTIYF. Here the CDR3 DNA reads TGTGCCAGCAGCGTAGGCCCGGCAGGGGCTGGAAACACCATATATTTT.

The rearrangement joins TRBV7-9 to TRBJ1-1; TRBD1 matches 8 bases. The V gene end was trimmed by 5 bases and the J gene end by 1 base; junction bases not matched to a gene: 3. The CDR3 has 14 residues. The germline CDR1 and CDR2 sequences are SEHNR and FQNEAQ (reference sequence). The CDR3 sequence: CASSKTGENTEAFF. The CDR3 DNA sequence: TGTGCCAGCAGCAAGACAGGGGAGAACACTGAAGCTTTCTTT.